These 2 T cell receptor beta chains came from one sample sequenced in a study of blood T cell repertoires in COVID-19. Sequencing used immunoSEQ multiplex PCR; TCRdb keeps in-frame clones, though not all of them. Of around 82,000 clones detected, about 88% appear once; the ten largest clones hold about 5.7%. Sequenced: peripheral blood. The receptors come from a man older than 75 with COVID-19, enrolled during active disease.

This clone was detected only once. This rearrangement joins TRBV5-1 to TRBJ1-6; 9 bases are a match to TRBD1. Germline lookup yields CDR1 SGHRS and CDR2 YFSETQ. This CDR3 is built from 17 residues. Trimming at V came to 3 bases and at J to 8 bases, leaving 12 bases not matched to a gene. The CDR3 DNA sequence: TGCGCCAGCAGCTACCTACAGGGGGCGCAAATCCATTCACCCCTCCACTTT. Residues: CASSYLQGAQIHSPLHF.

This clone was found a few times. The chain joins TRBV12-5 to TRBJ2-4; TRBD2 agrees at 8 bases. In germline, CDR1 is LGHNT, CDR2 FRNRAP. Trimming at V came to 7 bases and at J to 2 bases, leaving 13 bases not matched to a gene. This CDR3 is 17 amino acids long. The CDR3 region has the DNA TGTGCTAGTGCTACCTTCTGGGCGGGGGGATCCAAAAACATTCAGTACTTC. Its protein product is CASATFWAGGSKNIQYF.